Each of the 9 T cell receptor beta chains below was sequenced from the same sample in a study of blood T cell repertoires in COVID-19. The table came from immunoSEQ multiplex PCR; TCRdb's copy has only in-frame clones and leaves some out. The table lists around 250,000 clones, about 86% of them singletons. The specimen sequenced was PBMCs or T cells enriched from blood (not recorded which). The receptors originated from a man aged 25 to 40 with acute COVID-19.

The chain has TRBV11-2 and TRBJ2-1; 11 bases agree with TRBD2. The germline V gene has CDR1 SGHAT and CDR2 FQNNGV. After removal of 2 bases from V and 7 bases from J, the junction contained 13 bases not matched to a gene. The CDR3 consists of 18 residues. CDR3: CASSLRLAGRGTANEQFF. CDR3 sequence (DNA): TGTGCCAGCAGCTTAAGACTAGCGGGACGGGGAACGGCAAATGAGCAGTTCTTC.

Here the CDR3 reads CASSHRQGADQPQHF. As DNA, the CDR3 is TGTGCCAGCTCACACCGGCAGGGGGCAGATCAGCCCCAGCATTTT. The rearrangement joins TRBV18 to TRBJ1-5; 8 positions agree with TRBD1. The CDR3 is 15 residues long. CDR1 KGHSH and CDR2 LQKENI come from the germline V gene. Losses at the gene ends were 4 bases for V and 5 bases for J; bases not matched to a gene: 7.

The sample holds one count of this clone. The chain combines TRBV19 with TRBJ1-1; maybe TRBD1 (6 bases). V was shortened by 7 bases and J by 11 bases, with 20 bases between the two germline ends. The germline V gene encodes CDR1 LNHDA and CDR2 SQIVND (reference sequence). The CDR3 is 13 amino acids. The CDR3 loop reads CASKGVGANFAFF. The CDR3 region has the DNA TGTGCCAGTAAGGGTGTGGGGGCGAATTTCGCTTTCTTT. Supplemented by reference TRBV19 and TRBJ1-1, the full variable domain reads DGGITQSPKYLFRKEGQNVTLSCEQNLNHDAMYWYRQDPGQGLRLIYYSQIVNDFQKGDIAEGYSVSREKKESFPLTVTSAQKNPTAFYLCASKGVGANFAFFGQGTRLTVV.

This clone occurred a few times. The J gene is TRBJ1-2, the V gene TRBV9; 10 positions match TRBD1. The germline gives CDR1 SGDLS, CDR2 YYNGEE. The J segment lost 4 bases and the V segment lost 4 bases, leaving 10 bases of the junction unmatched. The CDR3 is 16 amino acids. CDR3 bases: TGTGCCAGCAGCTTTGGGACAGGGGCAGAGGGCTATGGCTACACCTTC. Protein: CASSFGTGAEGYGYTF.

V and J are TRBV7-9 and TRBJ2-3, with TRBD1 matching over 9 bases. The V segment lost 4 bases and the J segment 4 bases; nucleotides outside the gene matches: 9. This CDR3 has 16 amino acids. Germline assignment: CDR1 SEHNR and CDR2 FQNEAQ (reference sequence). The CDR3 bases are TGTGCCAGCAGCTCCCGACAGGGGGGGGTGGCAGATACGCAGTATTTT. Protein product: CASSSRQGGVADTQYF.

The chain recombines TRBV4-3 with TRBJ1-2; D gene unclear. Trimming removed 2 bases from V and 4 bases from J, with 8 bases in between. CDR1 and CDR2 from the germline V gene are LGHNA and YSLEER. This CDR3 is built from 13 residues. For the CDR3, the DNA is TGCGCCAGCAGCCAACGACTGGGCTATGGCTACACCTTC. Its protein product is CASSQRLGYGYTF.

This clone was seen only a few times. V is TRBV11-2 and J is TRBJ2-1, with TRBD2 as a possible D gene (5 bases). V lost 5 bases and J lost 6, with 14 bases in between. In germline, CDR1 is SGHAT, CDR2 FQNNGV. The CDR3 extends over 14 amino acids. The CDR3 bases are TGTGCCAGCAGCCCCCTTAGGACTGCCAATGAGCAGTTCTTC. This sequence encodes CASSPLRTANEQFF.

This clone was seen only a few times. V usage is TRBV6-4 and J usage is TRBJ2-1; perhaps TRBD2 as D (5 bases). The CDR3 has 15 amino acids. Germline V gives CDR1 MRHNA, CDR2 SNTAGT. The V and J ends lost 3 bases and 8 bases respectively, with 17 bases between them. In DNA form, the CDR3 reads TGTGCCAGCAGTGAAACGTCGGGGATGATCGATGAGCAGTTCTTC. As protein: CASSETSGMIDEQFF.

This clone was found many times. V is TRBV6-4 and J is TRBJ2-1; 12 bases are shared with TRBD2. CDR1 is MRHNA, CDR2 SNTAGT, per germline. Losses at the gene ends were 5 bases for V and 6 bases for J; bases not matched to a gene: 5. This CDR3 comprises 15 residues. CDR3 DNA: TGTGCCAGCAGTACTAGCGGGGGGAGTGGCAATGAGCAGTTCTTC. Amino acids: CASSTSGGSGNEQFF.